The 6 T cell receptor beta chains below come from one sample, sequenced in a study of cytomegalovirus exposure and HLA in healthy donors. Some clones are missing from TCRdb's copy, which holds only in-frame ones; the method was immunoSEQ multiplex PCR. The repertoire holds 130,000 or so clones, with around 90% as singletons. The sample was PBMCs. The origin of the receptors is a woman aged 18-30 years in good health and CMV-seronegative.

The chain recombines TRBV11-3 with TRBJ2-7; 8 nucleotides align to TRBD1. The germline CDR1 and CDR2 sequences are SGHNT and YENEEA. V dropped 1 base and J dropped 2; count of bases not matched to a gene: 4. This CDR3 is 15 amino acids long. CDR3 loop: CASSLVGQGPYEQYF. For the CDR3, the DNA is TGTGCCAGCAGCTTAGTAGGACAGGGCCCCTACGAGCAGTACTTC. Full variable domain (rest looked up from reference TRBV11-3 and TRBJ2-7): EAGVVQSPRYKIIEKKQPVAFWCNPISGHNTLYWYLQNLGQGPELLIRYENEEAVDDSQLPKDRFSAERLKGVDSTLKIQPAELGDSAVYLCASSLVGQGPYEQYFGPGTRLTVT.

In its sample, this clone was seen once. This rearrangement joins TRBV27 to TRBJ2-7, with TRBD1 as a possible D gene (5 bases). V lost 5 bases and J 0 bases, leaving 14 bases between the germline ends. CDR3 length equals 15 residues. Germline loops: CDR1 MNHEY, CDR2 SMNVEV (reference sequence). The CDR3 region is CASSIGHPSSYEQYF. DNA for the CDR3: TGTGCCAGCAGTATCGGACACCCGAGCTCCTACGAGCAGTACTTC.

This sequence joins TRBV6-6 and TRBJ2-7, with TRBD1 matching 11 bases. Germline-derived CDR1 and CDR2 are MNHNY and SVGAGI (reference sequence). The CDR3 contains 16 residues. V was pared by 0 bases and J by 2 bases, with 3 bases of the junction left unmatched. The CDR3 sequence: CASSYSMGQGAYEQYF. As DNA, the CDR3 is TGTGCCAGCAGTTACTCTATGGGACAGGGGGCCTACGAGCAGTACTTC.

The V call is TRBV4-3, the J call TRBJ2-3; 8 bases line up with TRBD2. Germline V gene data show CDR1 as LGHNA and CDR2 as YSLEER. V dropped 1 base and J dropped 4; count of bases not matched to a gene: 10. This CDR3 is 17 amino acids long. The CDR3 sequence is CASSQGRIAGQSDTQYF. Written as DNA, the CDR3 is TGCGCCAGCAGCCAAGGGAGGATAGCGGGGCAATCAGATACGCAGTATTTT.

The V and J genes are TRBV5-6 and TRBJ2-1; 9 bases line up with TRBD2. This CDR3 contains 17 residues. The ends lost 2 bases at V and 0 bases at J; junction bases unmatched: 6. Germline V CDR1 and CDR2: SGHDT, YYEEEE. CDR3 sequence reads: CASSLAGGPISYNEQFF. The DNA of the CDR3 is TGTGCCAGCAGCTTAGCGGGAGGCCCAATCTCCTACAATGAGCAGTTCTTC.

This rearrangement joins TRBV5-1 to TRBJ2-3; 9 bases fit TRBD1. The V gene's germline CDR1 is SGHRS and CDR2 YFSETQ. This CDR3 is built from 15 residues. Unmatched junction bases numbered 5, after V lost 5 bases and J lost 1 base. CDR3 amino acids: CASRARDRGTDTQYF. CDR3 DNA sequence: TGCGCCAGCAGGGCCAGGGACAGGGGCACAGATACGCAGTATTTT.